These 10 T cell receptor beta chains came from one sample sequenced in a study of response to subunit inactivated influenza vaccine. TCRdb reprocessed the RT-PCR reads via MiXCR and lists one record per CDR3 protein. The sample lists 500,000 to 550,000 distinct CDR3 sequences; approximately 20% were seen once. These sequences were also reported in another study, on T cells expressing NK-cell markers. That paper adds: TCR beta libraries carry UMIs added by 5'RACE template switching.

Material: CD4+ T cells sorted from PBMCs, obtained 11 to 12 days after vaccination. The receptor set was obtained from a man aged 50 to 59 who received an inactivated influenza vaccine.

This clonotype came up a few times. The rearrangement joins TRBV20-1 to TRBJ1-6, with unresolved D. CDR3 size: 12 residues. In germline, CDR1 is DFQATT, CDR2 SNEGSKA (reference sequence). Trimming shortened V by 7 bases and J by 10 bases, and 14 bases separated the two germline ends. The CDR3 DNA reads as TGCAGTGTGGCAGTTGAGGCCTCACCCCTCCACTTT. Translation: CSVAVEASPLHF.

The rearrangement links TRBV19 to TRBJ2-5; D might be TRBD1 (6 bases). Germline CDR1 and CDR2: LNHDA and SQIVND (reference sequence). This CDR3 comprises 15 residues. Deletions cut 2 bases from V and 4 bases from J, with 14 bases between. CDR3 sequence reads: CASSIPPTGSETQYF. The CDR3 DNA follows: TGTGCCAGTAGTATACCCCCGACAGGATCAGAGACCCAGTACTTC.

This clonotype was recorded at least ten times. V gene TRBV29-1 combines with J gene TRBJ1-1, with TRBD1 matching over 7 bases. V trimming: 7 bases; J trimming: 1 base; junction bases outside the gene matches: 6. Per germline, CDR1 SQVTM and CDR2 ANQGSEA. This CDR3 has 13 residues. The CDR3 DNA is TGCAGCGGCCTGACAGGGACGAACACTGAAGCTTTCTTT. This translates into CSGLTGTNTEAFF.

The chain employs TRBV7-2 and TRBJ2-2, with TRBD2 matching over 9 bases. CDR1 is SGHTA and CDR2 is FQGNSA in the germline V gene. V shed 4 bases, J shed 5 bases, and the junction held 5 bases outside the gene matches. CDR3 length: 15 amino acids. In DNA form, the CDR3 reads TGTGCCAGCAGCTCGGCTAGCGGGATGACCGGGGAGCTGTTTTTT. It is translated as CASSSASGMTGELFF.

The table lists this clonotype with a few counts. The rearrangement links TRBV5-6 to TRBJ2-1; D gene ambiguous. CDR1 is SGHDT and CDR2 is YYEEEE in the germline V gene. The length of the CDR3 is 14 residues. Trimming left V 1 base short and J 6 bases short, with 11 bases between. In DNA, the CDR3 is TGTGCCAGCAGCTTGTATGCAGGCTTCAATGAGCAGTTCTTC. Protein sequence: CASSLYAGFNEQFF.

The chain uses TRBV12-3 or TRBV12-4 and TRBJ1-4; 7 bases line up with TRBD1. The CDR3 is 15 amino acids. The ends lost 5 bases at V and 2 bases at J; junction bases unmatched: 5. The CDR3: CASSKTGFTNEKLFF. The DNA of the CDR3 is TGTGCCAGCAGTAAGACAGGGTTCACTAATGAAAAACTGTTTTTT.

This chain connects TRBV24-1 to TRBJ2-7; D is unresolved. This CDR3 region has 13 residues. Germline assignment: CDR1 KGHDR and CDR2 SFDVKD. V was pared by 6 bases and J by 5 bases, with 13 bases between. As DNA, the CDR3 is TGTGCCACCAGTAGTGGTGCCGGAGACGAGCAGTACTTC. Amino acids: CATSSGAGDEQYF.

This clonotype was counted between two and nine times. The chain uses TRBV7-2 and TRBJ2-1, with 8 positions matching TRBD2. V lost 1 base, J lost 12 bases, and 5 bases stayed unmatched. This CDR3 spans 13 amino acids. Germline V gene data show CDR1 as SGHTA and CDR2 as FQGNSA. The CDR3 is CASSLEYGGGQFF. Written as DNA, the CDR3 is TGTGCCAGCAGCTTAGAATACGGGGGGGGGCAGTTCTTC.

This clonotype was seen only a few times. The V gene is TRBV14, the J gene TRBJ2-1; TRBD2 aligns across 7 bases. V shed 2 bases, J shed 10 bases, and the junction held 8 bases outside the gene matches. The germline gives CDR1 SGHDN, CDR2 FVKESK. The CDR3 length is 14 residues. Written as DNA, the CDR3 is TGTGCCAGCAGCCAATCTGCCCCGGGAGGCGAGCAGTTCTTC. Translated: CASSQSAPGGEQFF.

CDR3 in amino acids: CASSLGTGKTNYGYTF. The DNA for the CDR3 is TGCGCCAGCAGCCTCGGGACAGGGAAAACGAACTATGGCTACACCTTC. The chain recombines TRBV5-1 with TRBJ1-2; 9 nucleotides agree with TRBD1. Germline assignment: CDR1 SGHRS and CDR2 YFSETQ. This CDR3 comprises 16 residues. The junction had 9 bases not matched to a gene; V was cut back by 4 bases and J by 2 bases. Combining the CDR3 with reference TRBV5-1 and TRBJ1-2 gives the whole variable domain KAGVTQTPRYLIKTRGQQVTLSCSPISGHRSVSWYQQTPGQGLQFLFEYFSETQRNKGNFPGRFSGRQFSNSRSEMNVSTLELGDSALYLCASSLGTGKTNYGYTFGSGTRLTVV.